This T cell receptor beta chain emerged from a study of shared clonotypes between healthy human individuals. For the study at large: Researchers assigned three CD4 naive, three CD4 memory, two CD8 naive and one CD8 memory plate to each donor.

This clone has a handful of counts. Its antigen is not known. Study conclusions and caveats: Non-shared clonotypes were found to have lower generation probabilities than the clonotypes that were shared by all four of the sorted-subset donors.

CDR1 is LNHDA, CDR2 SQIVND, per germline (reference sequence). This CDR3 has 14 amino acids. V lost 4 bases and J 6 bases, leaving 12 bases between the germline ends. The data were produced by immunoSEQ multiplex PCR, yet TCRdb's version contains in-frame clones alone and is incomplete. The sample records about 230,000 clones, over 50% being singletons. The TCR was taken from a man aged 25 to 45 in good health. The sequencing sample was made of memory CD4+ T cells sorted from blood. Subset of the sample: CD45RA-negative fraction. The chain combines TRBV19 with TRBJ1-4; D remains ambiguous. CDR3 sequence (DNA): TGTGCCAGTAGTACCGACATGTTTGATGAAAAACTGTTTTTT. It encodes CASSTDMFDEKLFF.